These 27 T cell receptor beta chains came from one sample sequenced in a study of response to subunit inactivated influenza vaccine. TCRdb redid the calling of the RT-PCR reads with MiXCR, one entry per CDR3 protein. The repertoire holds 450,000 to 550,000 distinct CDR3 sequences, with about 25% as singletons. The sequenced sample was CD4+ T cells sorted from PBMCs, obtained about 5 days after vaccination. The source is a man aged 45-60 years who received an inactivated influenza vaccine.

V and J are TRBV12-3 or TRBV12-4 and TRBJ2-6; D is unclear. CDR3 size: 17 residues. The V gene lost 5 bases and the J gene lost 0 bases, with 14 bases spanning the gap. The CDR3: CASSPPTLASGANVLTF. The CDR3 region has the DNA TGTGCCAGCAGTCCGCCTACCCTCGCCTCTGGGGCCAACGTCCTGACTTTC.

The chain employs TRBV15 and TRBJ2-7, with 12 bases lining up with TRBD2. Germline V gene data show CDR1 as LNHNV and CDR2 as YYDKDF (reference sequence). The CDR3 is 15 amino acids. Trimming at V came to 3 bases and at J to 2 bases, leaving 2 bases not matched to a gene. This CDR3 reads CATSRRTSGTYEQYF. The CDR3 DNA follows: TGTGCCACCAGCAGGAGGACTAGCGGGACCTACGAGCAGTACTTC.

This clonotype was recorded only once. CDR3 sequence (DNA): TGCGCCAGCAGCTTGGGGGCCGGGATCCGAGAGACCCAGTACTTC. This encodes CASSLGAGIRETQYF. V and J are TRBV5-1 and TRBJ2-5; D might be TRBD2 (5 bases). V lost 0 bases and J 4 bases, leaving 13 bases between the germline ends. The germline V gene has CDR1 SGHRS and CDR2 YFSETQ. The CDR3 spans 15 residues.

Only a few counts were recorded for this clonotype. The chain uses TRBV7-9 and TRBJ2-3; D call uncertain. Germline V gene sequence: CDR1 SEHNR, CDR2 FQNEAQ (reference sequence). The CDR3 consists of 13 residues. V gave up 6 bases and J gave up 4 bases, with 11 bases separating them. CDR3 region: CASSPFFADTQYF. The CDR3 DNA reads TGTGCCAGCAGTCCCTTTTTTGCAGATACGCAGTATTTT.

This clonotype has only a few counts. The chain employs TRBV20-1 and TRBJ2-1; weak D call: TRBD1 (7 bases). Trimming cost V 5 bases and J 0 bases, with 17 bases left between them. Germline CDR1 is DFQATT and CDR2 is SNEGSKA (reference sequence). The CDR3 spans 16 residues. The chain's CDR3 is CSALARQGLSYNEQFF. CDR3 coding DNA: TGCAGTGCTCTGGCCCGACAGGGACTCTCCTACAATGAGCAGTTCTTC.

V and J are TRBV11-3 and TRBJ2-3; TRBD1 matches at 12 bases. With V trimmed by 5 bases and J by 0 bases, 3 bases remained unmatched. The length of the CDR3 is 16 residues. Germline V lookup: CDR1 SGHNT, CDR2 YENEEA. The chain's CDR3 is CASSMGQGASTDTQYF. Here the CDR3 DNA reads TGTGCCAGCAGCATGGGACAGGGGGCTAGCACAGATACGCAGTATTTT.

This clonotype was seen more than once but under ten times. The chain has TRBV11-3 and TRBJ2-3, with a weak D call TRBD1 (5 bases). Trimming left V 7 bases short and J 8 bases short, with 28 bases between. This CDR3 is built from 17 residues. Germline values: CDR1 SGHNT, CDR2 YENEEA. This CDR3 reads CASTSRGSRVPPITQYF. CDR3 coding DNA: TGTGCCAGCACCTCTAGGGGAAGCAGGGTTCCGCCGATTACGCAGTATTTT.

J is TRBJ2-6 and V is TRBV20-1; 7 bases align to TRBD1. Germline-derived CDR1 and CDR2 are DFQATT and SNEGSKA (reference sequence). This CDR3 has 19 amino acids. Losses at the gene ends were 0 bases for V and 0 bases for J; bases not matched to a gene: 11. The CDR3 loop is CSARESYRGVPSGANVLTF. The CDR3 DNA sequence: TGCAGTGCTAGAGAGTCGTACAGGGGCGTACCCTCTGGGGCCAACGTCCTGACTTTC.

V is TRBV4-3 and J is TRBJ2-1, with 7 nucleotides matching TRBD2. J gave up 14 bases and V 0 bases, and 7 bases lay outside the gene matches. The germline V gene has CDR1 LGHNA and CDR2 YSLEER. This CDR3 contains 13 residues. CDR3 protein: CASSQDISGVEFF. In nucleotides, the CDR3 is TGCGCCAGCAGCCAAGATATCAGCGGGGTAGAGTTCTTC.

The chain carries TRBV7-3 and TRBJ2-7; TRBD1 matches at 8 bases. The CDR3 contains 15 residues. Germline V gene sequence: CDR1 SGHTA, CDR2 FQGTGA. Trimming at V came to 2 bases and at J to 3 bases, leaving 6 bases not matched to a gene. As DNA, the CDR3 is TGTGCCAGCAGCTTAGAGACCACAGGGGGCTACGAGCAGTACTTC. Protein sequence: CASSLETTGGYEQYF.

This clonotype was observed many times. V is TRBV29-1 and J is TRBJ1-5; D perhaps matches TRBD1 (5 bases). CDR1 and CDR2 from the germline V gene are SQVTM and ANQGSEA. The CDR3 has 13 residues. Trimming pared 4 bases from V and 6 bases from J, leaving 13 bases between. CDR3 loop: CSVVGARGQPQHF. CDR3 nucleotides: TGCAGCGTTGTAGGGGCCCGCGGTCAGCCCCAGCATTTT.

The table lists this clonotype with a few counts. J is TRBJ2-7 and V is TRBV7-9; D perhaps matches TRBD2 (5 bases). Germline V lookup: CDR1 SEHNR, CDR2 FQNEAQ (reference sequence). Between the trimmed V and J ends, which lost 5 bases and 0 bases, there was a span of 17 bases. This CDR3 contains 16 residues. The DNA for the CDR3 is TGTGCCAGCAGCCAGCCCTTCCCAGCGGACTCCTACGAGCAGTACTTC. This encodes CASSQPFPADSYEQYF.

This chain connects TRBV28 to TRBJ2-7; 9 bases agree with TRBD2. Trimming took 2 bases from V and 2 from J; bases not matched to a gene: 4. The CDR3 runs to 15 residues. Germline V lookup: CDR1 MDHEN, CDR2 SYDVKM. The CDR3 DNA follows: TGTGCCAGCAGTTTAGCGCGGGGGGGGCCCTACGAGCAGTACTTC. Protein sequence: CASSLARGGPYEQYF.

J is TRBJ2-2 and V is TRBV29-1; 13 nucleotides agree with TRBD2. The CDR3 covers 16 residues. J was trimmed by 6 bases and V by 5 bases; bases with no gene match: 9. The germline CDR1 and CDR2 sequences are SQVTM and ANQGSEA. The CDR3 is CSVKTSGRASSGELFF. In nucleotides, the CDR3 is TGCAGCGTTAAAACTAGCGGGAGGGCCAGTTCCGGGGAGCTGTTTTTT.

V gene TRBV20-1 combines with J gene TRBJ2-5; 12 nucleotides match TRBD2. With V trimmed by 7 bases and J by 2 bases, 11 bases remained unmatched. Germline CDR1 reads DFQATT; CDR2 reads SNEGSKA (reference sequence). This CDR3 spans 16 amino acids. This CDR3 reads CSGRSLAGGSQETQYF. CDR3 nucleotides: TGCAGTGGCCGGAGTCTAGCGGGGGGGTCACAAGAGACCCAGTACTTC.

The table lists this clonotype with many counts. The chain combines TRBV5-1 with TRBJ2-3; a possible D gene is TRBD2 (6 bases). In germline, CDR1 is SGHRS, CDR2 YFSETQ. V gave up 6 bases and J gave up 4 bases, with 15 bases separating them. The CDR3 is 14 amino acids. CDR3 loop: CASTGGQAADTQYF. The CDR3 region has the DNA TGCGCCAGCACCGGAGGGCAGGCGGCAGATACGCAGTATTTT.

The CDR3 sequence is CASRFADRIGEQYF. The CDR3 bases are TGTGCCAGCAGATTCGCTGACCGCATAGGCGAGCAGTACTTC. This rearrangement joins TRBV6-1 to TRBJ2-7; D unresolved. Between the trimmed V and J ends, which lost 6 bases and 6 bases, there was a span of 18 bases. CDR3 length equals 14 residues. CDR1 MNHNS and CDR2 SASEGT come from the germline V gene.

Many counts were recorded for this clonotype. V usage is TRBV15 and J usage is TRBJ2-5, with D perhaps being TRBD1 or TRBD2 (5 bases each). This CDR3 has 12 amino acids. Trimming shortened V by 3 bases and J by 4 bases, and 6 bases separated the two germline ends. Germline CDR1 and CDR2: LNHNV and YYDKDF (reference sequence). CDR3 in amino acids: CATSRGRETQYF. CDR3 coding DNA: TGTGCCACCAGCAGGGGACGAGAGACCCAGTACTTC.

As DNA, the CDR3 is TGTGCCAGCAGTGAAGCGCTTCGGGGTTTTCAGTATTTT. Its translation: CASSEALRGFQYF. The rearrangement links TRBV2 to TRBJ2-3, with D perhaps TRBD2 (5 bases). The CDR3 contains 13 residues. Germline V gene lookup returns CDR1 SNHLY and CDR2 FYNNEI. V lost 0 bases, J lost 12 bases, and 13 bases lay in between.

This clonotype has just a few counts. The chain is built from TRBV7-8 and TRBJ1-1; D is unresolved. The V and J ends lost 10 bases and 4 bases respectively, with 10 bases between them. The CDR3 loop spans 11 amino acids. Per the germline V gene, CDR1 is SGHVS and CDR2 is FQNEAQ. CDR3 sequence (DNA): TGTGCCACCCGTGTTCTCACTGAAGCTTTCTTT. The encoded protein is CATRVLTEAFF.

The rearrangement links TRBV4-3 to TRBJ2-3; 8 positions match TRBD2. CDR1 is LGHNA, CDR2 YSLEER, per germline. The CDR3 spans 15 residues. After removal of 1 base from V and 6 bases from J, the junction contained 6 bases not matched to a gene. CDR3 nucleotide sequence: TGCGCCAGCAGCCAAGTTCGGACTAGCATTGATACGCAGTATTTT. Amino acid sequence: CASSQVRTSIDTQYF.

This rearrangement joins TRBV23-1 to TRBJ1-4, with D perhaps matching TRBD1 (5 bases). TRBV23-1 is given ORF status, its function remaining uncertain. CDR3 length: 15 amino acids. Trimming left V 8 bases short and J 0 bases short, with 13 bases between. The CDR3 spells CASRLGGATNEKLFF. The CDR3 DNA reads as TGCGCCAGCCGCCTCGGGGGAGCAACTAATGAAAAACTGTTTTTT.

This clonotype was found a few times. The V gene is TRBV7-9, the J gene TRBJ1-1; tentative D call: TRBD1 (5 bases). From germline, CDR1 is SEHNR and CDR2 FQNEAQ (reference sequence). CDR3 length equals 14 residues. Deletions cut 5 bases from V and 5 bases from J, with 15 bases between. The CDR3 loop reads CASSPAAGPTEAFF. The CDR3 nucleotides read TGTGCCAGCAGCCCCGCGGCAGGGCCGACTGAAGCTTTCTTT.

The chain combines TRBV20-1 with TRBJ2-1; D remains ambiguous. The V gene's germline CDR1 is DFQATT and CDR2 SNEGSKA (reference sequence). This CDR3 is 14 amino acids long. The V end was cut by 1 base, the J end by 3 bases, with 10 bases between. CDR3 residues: CSARVGGNYNEQFF. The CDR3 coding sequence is TGCAGTGCTAGAGTAGGCGGAAACTACAATGAGCAGTTCTTC.

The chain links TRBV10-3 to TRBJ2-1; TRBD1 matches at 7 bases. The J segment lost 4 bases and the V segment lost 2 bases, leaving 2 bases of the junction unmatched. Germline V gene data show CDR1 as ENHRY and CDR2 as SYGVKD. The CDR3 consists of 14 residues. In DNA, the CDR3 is TGTGCCATCAGTGAGGGGACAGCTTACAATGAGCAGTTCTTC. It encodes CAISEGTAYNEQFF.

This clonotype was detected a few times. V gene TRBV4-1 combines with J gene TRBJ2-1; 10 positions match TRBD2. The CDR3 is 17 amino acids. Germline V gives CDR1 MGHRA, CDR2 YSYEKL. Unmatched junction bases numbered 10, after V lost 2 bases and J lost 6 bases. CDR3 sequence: CASSQLDLIAGGNEQFF. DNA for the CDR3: TGCGCCAGCAGCCAACTGGACTTGATAGCGGGAGGCAATGAGCAGTTCTTC.

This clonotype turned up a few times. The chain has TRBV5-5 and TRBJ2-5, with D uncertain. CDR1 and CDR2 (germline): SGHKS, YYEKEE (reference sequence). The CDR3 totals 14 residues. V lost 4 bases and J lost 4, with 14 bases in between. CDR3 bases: TGTGCCAGCAGCCGATTGCCCTTGATAGAGACCCAGTACTTC. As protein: CASSRLPLIETQYF.